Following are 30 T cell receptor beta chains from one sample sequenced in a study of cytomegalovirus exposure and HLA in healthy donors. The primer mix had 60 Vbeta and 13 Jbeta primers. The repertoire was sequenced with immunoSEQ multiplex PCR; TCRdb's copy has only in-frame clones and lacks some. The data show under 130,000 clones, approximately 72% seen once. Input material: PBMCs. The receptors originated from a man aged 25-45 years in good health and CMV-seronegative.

CDR3 sequence reads: CASSLINSGYEQYF. CDR3 in DNA: TGTGCCAGCAGCTTAATCAATAGCGGCTACGAGCAGTACTTC. The chain is built from TRBV7-2 and TRBJ2-7, with D tentatively TRBD2 (6 bases). The germline V and J ends were trimmed by 2 bases and 3 bases, with 11 bases remaining between them. This CDR3 region has 14 residues. CDR1 is SGHTA and CDR2 is FQGNSA in the germline V gene.

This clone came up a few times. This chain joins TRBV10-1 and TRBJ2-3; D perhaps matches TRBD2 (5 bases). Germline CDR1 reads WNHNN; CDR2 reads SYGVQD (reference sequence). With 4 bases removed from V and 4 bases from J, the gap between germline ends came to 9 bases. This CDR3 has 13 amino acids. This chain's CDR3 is CASSVTRADTQYF. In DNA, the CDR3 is TGCGCCAGCAGTGTGACGAGGGCAGATACGCAGTATTTT.

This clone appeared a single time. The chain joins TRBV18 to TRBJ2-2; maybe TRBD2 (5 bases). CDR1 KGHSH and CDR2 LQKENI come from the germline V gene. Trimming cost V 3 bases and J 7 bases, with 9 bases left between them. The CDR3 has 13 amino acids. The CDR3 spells CASSPKGVGELFF. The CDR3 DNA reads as TGTGCCAGCTCACCGAAGGGAGTCGGGGAGCTGTTTTTT.

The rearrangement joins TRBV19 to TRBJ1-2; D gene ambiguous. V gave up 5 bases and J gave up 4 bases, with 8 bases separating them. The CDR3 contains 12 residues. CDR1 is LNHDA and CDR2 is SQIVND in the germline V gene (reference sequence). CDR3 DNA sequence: TGTGCCAGTAGTCCAGGTACCTATGGCTACACCTTC. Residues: CASSPGTYGYTF.

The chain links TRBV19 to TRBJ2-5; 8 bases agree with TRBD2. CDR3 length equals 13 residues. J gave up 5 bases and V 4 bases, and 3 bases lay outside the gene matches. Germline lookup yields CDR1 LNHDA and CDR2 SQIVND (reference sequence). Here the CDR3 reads CASSTAGVETQYF. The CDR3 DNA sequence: TGTGCCAGTAGTACAGCGGGGGTGGAGACCCAGTACTTC.

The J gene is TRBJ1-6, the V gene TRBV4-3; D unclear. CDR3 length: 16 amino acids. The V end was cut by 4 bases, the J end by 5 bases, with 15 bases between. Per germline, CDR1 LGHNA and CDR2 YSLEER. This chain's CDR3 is CASSPKAPQDNSPLHF. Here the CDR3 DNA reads TGCGCCAGCAGCCCAAAAGCTCCCCAGGATAATTCACCCCTCCACTTT.

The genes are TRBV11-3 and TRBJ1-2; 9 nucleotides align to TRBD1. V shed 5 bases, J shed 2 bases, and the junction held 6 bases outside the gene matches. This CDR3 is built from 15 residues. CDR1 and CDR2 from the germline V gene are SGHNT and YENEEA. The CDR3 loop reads CASSPWTGANYGYTF. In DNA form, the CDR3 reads TGTGCCAGCAGCCCATGGACAGGGGCCAACTATGGCTACACCTTC.

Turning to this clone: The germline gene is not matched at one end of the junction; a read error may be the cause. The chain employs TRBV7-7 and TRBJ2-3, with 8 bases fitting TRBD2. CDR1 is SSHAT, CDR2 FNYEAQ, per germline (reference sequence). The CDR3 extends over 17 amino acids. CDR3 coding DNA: TGTGCTAGCAGCCACGACGGCCGAGCGGGGGGCACAGATACGCAGTATTTT. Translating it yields CASSHDGRAGGTDTQYF. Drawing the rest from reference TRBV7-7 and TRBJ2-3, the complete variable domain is GAGVSQSPRYKVTKRGQDVTLRCDPISSHATLYWYQQALGQGPEFLTYFNYEAQPDKSGLPSDRFSAERPEGSISTLTIQRTEQRDSAMYRCASSHDGRAGGTDTQYFGPGTRLTVL.

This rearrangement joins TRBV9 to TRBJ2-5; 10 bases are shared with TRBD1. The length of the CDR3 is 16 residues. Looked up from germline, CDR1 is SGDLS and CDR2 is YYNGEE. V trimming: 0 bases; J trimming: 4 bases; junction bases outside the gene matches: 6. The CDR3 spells CASSVDGTGVPETQYF. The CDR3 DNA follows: TGTGCCAGCAGCGTAGACGGGACAGGGGTCCCAGAGACCCAGTACTTC.

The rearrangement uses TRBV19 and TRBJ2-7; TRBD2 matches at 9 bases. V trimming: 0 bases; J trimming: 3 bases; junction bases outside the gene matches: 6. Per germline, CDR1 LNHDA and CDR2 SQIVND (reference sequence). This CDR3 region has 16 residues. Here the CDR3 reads CASSIDSSGSVYEQYF. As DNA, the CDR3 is TGTGCCAGTAGTATAGATAGTAGCGGGAGCGTCTACGAGCAGTACTTC.

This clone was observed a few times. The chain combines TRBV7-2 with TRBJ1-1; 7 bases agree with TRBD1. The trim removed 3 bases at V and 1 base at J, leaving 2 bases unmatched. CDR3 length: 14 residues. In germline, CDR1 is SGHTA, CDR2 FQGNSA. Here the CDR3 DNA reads TGTGCCAGCAGCTTCGGACAGGCGAACACTGAAGCTTTCTTT. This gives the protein CASSFGQANTEAFF.

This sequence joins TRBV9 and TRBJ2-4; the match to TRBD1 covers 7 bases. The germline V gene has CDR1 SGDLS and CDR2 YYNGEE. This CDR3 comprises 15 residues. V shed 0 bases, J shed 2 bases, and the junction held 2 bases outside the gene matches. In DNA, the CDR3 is TGTGCCAGCAGCGTAGGACAGGGTCCCAAAAACATTCAGTACTTC. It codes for CASSVGQGPKNIQYF.

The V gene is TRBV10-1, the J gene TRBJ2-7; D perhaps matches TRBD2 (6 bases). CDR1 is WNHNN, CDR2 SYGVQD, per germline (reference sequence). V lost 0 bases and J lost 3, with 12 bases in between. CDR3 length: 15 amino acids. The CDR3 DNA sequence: TGCGCCAGCAGTGAGTCTTCGGCGGACTACTACGAGCAGTACTTC. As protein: CASSESSADYYEQYF.

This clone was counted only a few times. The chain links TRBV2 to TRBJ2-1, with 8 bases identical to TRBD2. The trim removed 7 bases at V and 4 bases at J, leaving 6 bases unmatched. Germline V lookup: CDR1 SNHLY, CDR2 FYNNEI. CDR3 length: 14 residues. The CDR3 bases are TGTGCCAGCACTCTCGGGGGGGCTTACAATGAGCAGTTCTTC. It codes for CASTLGGAYNEQFF.

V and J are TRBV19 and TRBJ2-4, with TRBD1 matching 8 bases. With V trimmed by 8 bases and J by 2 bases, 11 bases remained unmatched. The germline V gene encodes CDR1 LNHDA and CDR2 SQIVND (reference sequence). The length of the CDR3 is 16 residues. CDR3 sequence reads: CASRPQGGGTKNIQYF. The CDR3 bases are TGTGCCAGTCGACCACAGGGGGGCGGGACCAAAAACATTCAGTACTTC.

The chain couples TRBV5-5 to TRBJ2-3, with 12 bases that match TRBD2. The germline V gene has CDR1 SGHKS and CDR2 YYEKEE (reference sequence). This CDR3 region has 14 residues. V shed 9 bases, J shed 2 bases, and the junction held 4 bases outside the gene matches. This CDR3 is CATRLAGDTDTQYF. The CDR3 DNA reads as TGTGCCACCAGACTAGCGGGAGACACAGATACGCAGTATTTT.

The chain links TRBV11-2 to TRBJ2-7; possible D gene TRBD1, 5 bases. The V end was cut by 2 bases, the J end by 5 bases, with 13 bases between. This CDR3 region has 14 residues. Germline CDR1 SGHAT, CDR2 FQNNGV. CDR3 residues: CASSLSYLGDEQYF. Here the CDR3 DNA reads TGTGCCAGCAGCTTATCTTACTTAGGGGACGAGCAGTACTTC.

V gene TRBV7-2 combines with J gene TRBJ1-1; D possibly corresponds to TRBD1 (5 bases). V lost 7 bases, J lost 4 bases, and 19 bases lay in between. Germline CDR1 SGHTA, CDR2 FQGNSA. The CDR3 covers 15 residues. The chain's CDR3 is CASTERVWGGTEAFF. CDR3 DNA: TGTGCCAGCACCGAAAGGGTGTGGGGCGGCACTGAAGCTTTCTTT.

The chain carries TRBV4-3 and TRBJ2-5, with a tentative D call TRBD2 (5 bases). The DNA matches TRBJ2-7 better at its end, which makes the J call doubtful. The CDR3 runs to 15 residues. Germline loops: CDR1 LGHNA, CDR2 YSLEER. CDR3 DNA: TGCGCCAGCAGCCAAGACGGAGCGGAGTCCTACGAGCAGTACTTC. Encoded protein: CASSQDGAESYEQYF.

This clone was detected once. For the CDR3, the DNA is TGTGCCAGCAGCTTGGCCCATAGGGGCTTGAGCTCCTACGAGCAGTACTTC. Protein: CASSLAHRGLSSYEQYF. The chain is built from TRBV5-6 and TRBJ2-7, with D perhaps TRBD1 (5 bases). The CDR3 covers 17 residues. Trimming took off 0 bases at V and 0 bases at J, with 16 bases between the two ends. Germline loops: CDR1 SGHDT, CDR2 YYEEEE. Full variable domain (remainder filled in from reference TRBV5-6 and TRBJ2-7): DAGVTQSPTHLIKTRGQQVTLRCSPKSGHDTVSWYQQALGQGPQFIFQYYEEEERQRGNFPDRFSGHQFPNYSSELNVNALLLGDSALYLCASSLAHRGLSSYEQYFGPGTRLTVT.

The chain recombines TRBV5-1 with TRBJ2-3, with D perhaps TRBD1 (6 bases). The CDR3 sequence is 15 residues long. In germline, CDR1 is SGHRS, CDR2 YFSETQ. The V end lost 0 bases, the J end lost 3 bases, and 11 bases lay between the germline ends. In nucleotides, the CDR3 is TGCGCCAGCAGCTTGGAGGGGGTTAGTACAGATACGCAGTATTTT. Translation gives CASSLEGVSTDTQYF.

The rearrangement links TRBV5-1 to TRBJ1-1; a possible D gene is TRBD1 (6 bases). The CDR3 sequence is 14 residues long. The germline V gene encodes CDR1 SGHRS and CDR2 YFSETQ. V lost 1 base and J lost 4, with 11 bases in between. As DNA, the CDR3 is TGCGCCAGCAGCTTGAGGGGGATGGGCACTGAAGCTTTCTTT. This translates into CASSLRGMGTEAFF. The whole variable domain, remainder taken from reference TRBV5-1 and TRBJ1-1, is KAGVTQTPRYLIKTRGQQVTLSCSPISGHRSVSWYQQTPGQGLQFLFEYFSETQRNKGNFPGRFSGRQFSNSRSEMNVSTLELGDSALYLCASSLRGMGTEAFFGQGTRLTVV.

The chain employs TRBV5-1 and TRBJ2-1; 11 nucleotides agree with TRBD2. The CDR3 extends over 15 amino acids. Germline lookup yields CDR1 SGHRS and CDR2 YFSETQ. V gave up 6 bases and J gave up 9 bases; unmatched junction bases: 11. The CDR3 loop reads CASTRPTSGKGEQFF. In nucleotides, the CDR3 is TGCGCCAGCACCCGACCGACTAGCGGGAAGGGTGAGCAGTTCTTC.

The CDR3 is CASNGGSSTDTQYF. The DNA for the CDR3 is TGTGCCAGCAATGGCGGGAGTAGCACAGATACGCAGTATTTT. The rearrangement links TRBV2 to TRBJ2-3; 7 nucleotides line up with TRBD2. The CDR3 extends over 14 amino acids. V dropped 7 bases and J dropped 0; count of bases not matched to a gene: 4. Germline V CDR1 and CDR2: SNHLY, FYNNEI.

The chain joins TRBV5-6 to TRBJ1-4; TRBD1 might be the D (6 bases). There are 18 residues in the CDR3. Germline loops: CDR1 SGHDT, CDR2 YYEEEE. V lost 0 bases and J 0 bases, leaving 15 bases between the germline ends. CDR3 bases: TGTGCCAGCAGCTTGGGGTTAGGGGACACCTCAACTAATGAAAAACTGTTTTTT. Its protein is CASSLGLGDTSTNEKLFF.

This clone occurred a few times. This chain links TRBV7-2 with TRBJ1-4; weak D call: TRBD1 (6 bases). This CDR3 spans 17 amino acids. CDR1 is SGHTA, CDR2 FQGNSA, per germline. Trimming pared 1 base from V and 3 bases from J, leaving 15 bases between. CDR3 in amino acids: CASSLVLGQMPNEKLFF. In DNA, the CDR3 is TGTGCCAGCAGCTTAGTACTCGGACAGATGCCTAATGAAAAACTGTTTTTT. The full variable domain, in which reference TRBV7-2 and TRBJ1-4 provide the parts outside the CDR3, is GAGVSQSPSNKVTEKGKDVELRCDPISGHTALYWYRQSLGQGLEFLIYFQGNSAPDKSGLPSDRFSAERTGGSVSTLTIQRTQQEDSAVYLCASSLVLGQMPNEKLFFGSGTQLSVL.

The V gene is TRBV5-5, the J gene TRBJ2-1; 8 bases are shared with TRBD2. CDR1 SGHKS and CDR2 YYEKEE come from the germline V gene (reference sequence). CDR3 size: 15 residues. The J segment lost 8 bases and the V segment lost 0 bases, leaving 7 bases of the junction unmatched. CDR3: CASSLGAGGSDEQFF. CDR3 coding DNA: TGTGCCAGCAGCTTGGGTGCGGGAGGCAGCGATGAGCAGTTCTTC. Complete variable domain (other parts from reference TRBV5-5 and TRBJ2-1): DAGVTQSPTHLIKTRGQQVTLRCSPISGHKSVSWYQQVLGQGPQFIFQYYEKEERGRGNFPDRFSARQFPNYSSELNVNALLLGDSALYLCASSLGAGGSDEQFFGPGTRLTVL.

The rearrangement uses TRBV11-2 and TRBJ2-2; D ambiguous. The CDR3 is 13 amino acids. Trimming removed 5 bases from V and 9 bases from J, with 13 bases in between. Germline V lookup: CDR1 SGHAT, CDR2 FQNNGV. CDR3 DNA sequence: TGTGCCAGCAGCCCCTTGTCCAGTCGGGAGCTGTTTTTT. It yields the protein CASSPLSSRELFF.

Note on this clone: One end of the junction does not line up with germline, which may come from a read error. The CDR3 coding sequence is TGTGCCAGTTTGCGGACAGGGGGGATGAACTCTGAAGCTTTCTTT. It codes for CASLRTGGMNSEAFF. V and J are TRBV28 and TRBJ1-1, with 10 bases aligning to TRBD1. Germline lookup yields CDR1 MDHEN and CDR2 SYDVKM. The CDR3 is 15 residues long.

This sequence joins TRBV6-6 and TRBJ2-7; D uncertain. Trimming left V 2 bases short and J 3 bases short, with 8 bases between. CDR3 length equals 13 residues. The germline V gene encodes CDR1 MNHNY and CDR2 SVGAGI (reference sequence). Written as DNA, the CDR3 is TGTGCCAGCAGTTACGGAGTAGGCTACGAGCAGTACTTC. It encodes CASSYGVGYEQYF.